A selection of T cell receptor beta chains follows, all from one sample in a study of blood T cell repertoires in COVID-19. Clones were sequenced by immunoSEQ multiplex PCR, and TCRdb holds only the in-frame ones, with some missing. Of 120,000 to 150,000 clones listed, 84% are singletons. Source material: peripheral blood. All receptors come from a human donor in a cohort sampled during active COVID-19. CDR3s include the opening cysteine and the closing phenylalanine or tryptophan. Each record gives: J gene, V gene, clone size, D gene, CDR3 length, CDR3 DNA, CDR3 protein. D genes are given only for firm matches. Clone size is stated in some rows and not others, as once, few, many or a class when expanded.

>TRBJ1-4|TRBV4-2|few|.|15
TGTGCCAGCAGCCAAGAAGGCAGGGCTAATGAAAAACTGTTTTTT
CASSQEGRANEKLFF
>TRBJ1-6|TRBV3-1/TRBV3-2|.|.|15
TGTGCCAGCAGTCCCGGGACATTCGGAGAGTCACCCCTCCACTTT
CASSPGTFGESPLHF
>TRBJ1-1|TRBV18|.|TRBD1|14
TGTGCCAGCTCACGAGGGGGCCACGACACTGAAGCTTTCTTT
CASSRGGHDTEAFF
>TRBJ1-2|TRBV28|few|.|16
TGTGCCAGCAGCTCTCCCCGGACCGGGATTCTCTATGGCTACACCTTC
CASSSPRTGILYGYTF
>TRBJ2-3|TRBV7-3|.|TRBD2|15
TGTGCCAGCAGCCCCGTGGGGGGGTCCACAGATACGCAGTATTTT
CASSPVGGSTDTQYF
>TRBJ1-1|TRBV5-4|few|.|12
TGTGCCAGCATTCAGGGGAACACTGAAGCTTTCTTT
CASIQGNTEAFF
>TRBJ1-4|TRBV9|.|.|17
TGTGCCAGCAGCGTAGGAAGGCAGAGTCAGCGGGCTGAAAAACTGTTTTTT
CASSVGRQSQRAEKLFF
>TRBJ2-1|TRBV5-1|.|.|11
TGCGCCAGCAGCTTTGGGGCCGAGCAGTTCTTC
CASSFGAEQFF
>TRBJ2-1|TRBV7-6|.|TRBD2|15
TGTGCCAGCAGCTTGAGCGGGGGGGCCCGGAATGAGCAGTTCTTC
CASSLSGGARNEQFF
>TRBJ2-1|TRBV11-3|.|TRBD2|14
TGTGCCAGCAGCCCCCGGGGGGCCTACAATGAGCAGTTCTTC
CASSPRGAYNEQFF
>TRBJ2-1|TRBV18|.|TRBD1|16
TGTGCCAGCTCACCAAGGGACAGTAGCTCCTACAATGAGCAGTTCTTC
CASSPRDSSSYNEQFF
>TRBJ2-7|TRBV2|.|TRBD2|13
TGTGCCACTCAAGCGGGGGCCTCCTACGAGCAGTACTTC
CATQAGASYEQYF
>TRBJ1-2|TRBV5-1|once|.|14
TGCGCCAGCAGCCGGTCGGGGGAAGGCTATGGCTACACCTTC
CASSRSGEGYGYTF
>TRBJ2-2|TRBV28|.|TRBD2|16
TGTGCCAGCAGTTGGAAAGCGGGGGGCGGCACCGGGGAGCTGTTTTTT
CASSWKAGGGTGELFF
>TRBJ2-7|TRBV19|once|.|13
TGTGCCAGTAGTCCCGGGGTCGACTACGAGCAGTACTTC
CASSPGVDYEQYF
>TRBJ1-3|TRBV19|.|TRBD1|15
TGTGCCAGTACCGGCCGACAGGGGGAAGGAAACACCATATATTTT
CASTGRQGEGNTIYF
>TRBJ2-7|TRBV4-3|.|.|15
TGCGCCAGCAGCCAAGATCATACTATCCCCTACGAGCAGTACTTC
CASSQDHTIPYEQYF
>TRBJ1-6|TRBV3-1/TRBV3-2|.|TRBD1|14
TGTGCCAGCAGCCTCGGACAGGGTAATTCACCCCTCCACTTT
CASSLGQGNSPLHF
>TRBJ2-5|TRBV5-5|once|.|16
TGTGCCAGCAGCGTAAGCCGACAGGGAGGACAAGAGACCCAGTACTTC
CASSVSRQGGQETQYF
>TRBJ2-5|TRBV5-4|.|TRBD1|14
TGTGCCAGCAGCCCTGGACAGGGCCAAGAGACCCAGTACTTC
CASSPGQGQETQYF
>TRBJ2-5|TRBV7-2|.|TRBD2|15
TGTGCCAGCAGCTTTACTAGCGGGGGACAAGAGACCCAGTACTTC
CASSFTSGGQETQYF
>TRBJ1-1|TRBV6-2/TRBV6-3|.|TRBD1|16
TGTGCCAGCAGTCCCCAGACAGGGGGCTTGAACACTGAAGCTTTCTTT
CASSPQTGGLNTEAFF
>TRBJ1-2|TRBV4-2|few|.|16
TGTGCCAGCAGCCAAGAACTTCGCGGGCTTGACTATGGCTACACCTTC
CASSQELRGLDYGYTF
>TRBJ2-6|TRBV13|.|.|16
TGTGCCAGCAGAAACCTCCCTCGGTCCGGGGCCAACGTCCTGACTTTC
CASRNLPRSGANVLTF
>TRBJ1-6|TRBV4-3|.|TRBD1|21
TGCGCCAGCAGCCAACTGGGACAGGCGGGGGTGGGCACGTTCTATAATTCACCCCTCCACTTT
CASSQLGQAGVGTFYNSPLHF
>TRBJ2-2|TRBV24-1|.|TRBD1|17
TGTGCCACCAGTGCTCTCCAGGGGGCGCGGGACACCGGGGAGCTGTTTTTT
CATSALQGARDTGELFF
>TRBJ2-3|TRBV7-9|.|TRBD2|15
TGTGCCAGCACTACTTCCGGGGGGGCTAGAGATACGCAGTATTTT
CASTTSGGARDTQYF
>TRBJ1-1|TRBV16|.|.|14
TGTGCCAGCAGCCCACGAACCTGGCGGAGAGAAGCTTTCTTT
CASSPRTWRREAFF
>TRBJ1-1|TRBV14|few|TRBD1|17
TGTGCCAGCAGCCGCCATGGACAGGGGGCCGGGGCCGCTGAAGCTTTCTTT
CASSRHGQGAGAAEAFF
>TRBJ2-7|TRBV19|.|.|12
TGTGCCAGTAGTAACAGGGCCTACGAGCAGTACTTC
CASSNRAYEQYF
>TRBJ2-1|TRBV9|.|TRBD2|14
TGTGCCAGCAGCGTATCAGGACTAGTTGATGAGCAGTTCTTC
CASSVSGLVDEQFF
>TRBJ1-1|TRBV7-2|.|.|13
TGTGCCAGTCAAAGCGGGGGTTTCACTGAAGCTTTCTTT
CASQSGGFTEAFF
>TRBJ1-1|TRBV24-1|.|.|15
TGTGCCACCAGTGATTCGGCTCTTCCGGAGACTGAAGCTTTCTTT
CATSDSALPETEAFF
>TRBJ2-1|TRBV18|.|.|17
TGTGCCAGCTCACCAAAACTAAAGAGGGTAGCCTACAATGAGCAGTTCTTC
CASSPKLKRVAYNEQFF
>TRBJ2-1|TRBV5-1|.|TRBD1|16
TGCGCCAGCAGCTCCGGACAGGGGGGAAACTACAATGAGCAGTTCTTC
CASSSGQGGNYNEQFF
>TRBJ2-3|TRBV4-3|.|.|16
TGCGCCAGCAGCCAAGATTGGACTTCGAGCACAGATACGCAGTATTTT
CASSQDWTSSTDTQYF
>TRBJ1-3|TRBV2|few|.|15
TGTGCCAGCGGAAACGAGGGAAACTCTGGAAACACCATATATTTT
CASGNEGNSGNTIYF
>TRBJ1-2|TRBV9|.|.|13
TGTGCCAGCAGCGCCGAAGGAGGGTATGGCTACACCTTC
CASSAEGGYGYTF
>TRBJ2-5|TRBV30|.|TRBD2|17
TGTGCCTGGAGCCGGACTAGCGGGGGGCGAGGCCAAGAGACCCAGTACTTC
CAWSRTSGGRGQETQYF
>TRBJ1-5|TRBV19|.|TRBD1|15
TGTGCCAGTAGTATAGAAGACAGGGGCCGACAGCCCCAGCATTTT
CASSIEDRGRQPQHF
>TRBJ1-2|TRBV4-2|once|.|15
TGTGCCAGCAGCCAAGATTTCCAGGCTAACTATGGCTACACCTTC
CASSQDFQANYGYTF
>TRBJ1-1|TRBV19|.|TRBD1|13
TGTGCCAGTAGTATTGAGGGGGCCACTGAAGCTTTCTTT
CASSIEGATEAFF
>TRBJ2-3|TRBV7-8|.|TRBD2|17
TGTGCCAGCAGCCCAAGTATGACTAGCTGGGGAGCAGATACGCAGTATTTT
CASSPSMTSWGADTQYF
>TRBJ2-1|TRBV12-3/TRBV12-4|.|TRBD1|12
TGTGCCAGCACTCAGACAGGGGGAGGACGGTTCTTC
CASTQTGGGRFF
>TRBJ2-5|TRBV24-1|.|TRBD2|14
TGTGCCACCAGTGATGGGACTAGCGGGGAGACCCAGTACTTC
CATSDGTSGETQYF
>TRBJ2-7|TRBV28|.|.|12
TGTGCCAGCAGTACGACAGGTCGCGAGCAGTACTTC
CASSTTGREQYF
>TRBJ1-2|TRBV30|.|.|15
TGTGCCTGGAGAAAGGACTCTACTGCTAACTATGGCTACACCTTC
CAWRKDSTANYGYTF
>TRBJ2-2|TRBV11-3|.|.|14
TGTGCCAGCAGCTTACTGGGACAAACCGGGGAGCTGTTTTTT
CASSLLGQTGELFF
>TRBJ2-5|TRBV5-1|.|TRBD1|17
TGCGCCAGCAGCTTGGCTCCTCGGACAGGGGGCCAAGAGACCCAGTACTTC
CASSLAPRTGGQETQYF
>TRBJ1-4|TRBV5-1|few|TRBD1|16
TGCGCCAGCAGCCTCTCACCCCTCCAGGGGGGCGAAAAACTGTTTTTT
CASSLSPLQGGEKLFF
>TRBJ1-2|TRBV5-5|.|.|15
TGTGCCAGCAGCTCCTTCTTCAGCGCTGCTTATGGCTACACCTTC
CASSSFFSAAYGYTF
>TRBJ1-3|TRBV28|.|.|15
TGTGCCAGCACGCGGGAGATCATCTCTGGAAACACCATATATTTT
CASTREIISGNTIYF
>TRBJ1-2|TRBV4-3|.|.|12
TGCGCCAGCAGCCAAGACTACTATGGCTACACCTTC
CASSQDYYGYTF
>TRBJ2-3|TRBV29-1|.|.|14
TGCAGCGTTGGCACAGGGACCTCCCTAGATACGCAGTATTTT
CSVGTGTSLDTQYF
>TRBJ1-3|TRBV3-1/TRBV3-2|few|.|15
TGTGCCAGCAGGAAGGGGAGGGGTCCTGGAAACACCATATATTTT
CASRKGRGPGNTIYF